This T cell receptor beta chain was retrieved from a study of T cells in Graves' hyperthyroidism and ophthalmopathy. Cells are PBMCs isolated from about 10 ml of fresh blood. The CDR3 covers 13 residues. Trimming pared 1 base from V and 4 bases from J, leaving 11 bases between. CDR1 is DFQATT, CDR2 SNEGSKA, per germline (reference sequence). Template material for amplifying TCR beta CDR3 regions consisted of RNA transcripts. During a first-round RT-PCR of the TCR CDR3, the HTBI primer set was used. TCRdb processed the multiplex PCR reads anew with MiXCR; each CDR3 protein has one entry. The repertoire consists of 500,000 or so distinct CDR3 sequences, with approximately 17% occurring once and the leading ten covering around 17%. This clonotype showed up many times.

The sequence came from a woman aged 18-35 years with Graves' ophthalmopathy. Specimen: blood. This chain uses TRBV20-1 with TRBJ2-7, with a weak D call TRBD1 (5 bases). In nucleotides, the CDR3 is TGCAGTGCTAGAGTTGCAGGGCAGTACGAGCAGTACTTC. It is translated as CSARVAGQYEQYF.